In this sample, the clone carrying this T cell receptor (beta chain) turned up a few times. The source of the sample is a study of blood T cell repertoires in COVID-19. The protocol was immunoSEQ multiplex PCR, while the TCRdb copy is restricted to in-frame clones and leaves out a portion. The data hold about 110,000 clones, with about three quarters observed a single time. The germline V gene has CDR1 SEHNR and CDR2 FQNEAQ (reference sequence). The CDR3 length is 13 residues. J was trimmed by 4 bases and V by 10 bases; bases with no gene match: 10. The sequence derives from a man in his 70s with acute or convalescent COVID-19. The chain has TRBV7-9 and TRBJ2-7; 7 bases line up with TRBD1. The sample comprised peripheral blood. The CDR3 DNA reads TGTGCCACCGACAGGGTCAATGTATACGAGCAGTACTTC. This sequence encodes CATDRVNVYEQYF.